A selection of T cell receptor beta chains follows, all from one sample in a study of tumor-infiltrating lymphocytes in primary liver carcinoma. From the multiplex PCR reads, TCRdb called clonotypes with MiXCR, one entry per CDR3 protein. The sample carries 300,000 to 350,000 distinct CDR3 sequences, about two thirds recorded once. Sequenced input: peripheral blood. These receptors were collected from a man aged 40-55 years with primary liver carcinoma and hepatitis B virus infection. Each CDR3 is given with its conserved first and last residue.

V,J,CDR3
TRBV6-2/TRBV6-3,TRBJ2-1,CASSYFSKREVFNEQFF
TRBV6-5,TRBJ1-6,CASRHRGVDNLPLHF
TRBV11-1,TRBJ2-7,CASRSTGVRDQYF
TRBV12-3/TRBV12-4,TRBJ2-1,CASSLWASAYNEQFF
TRBV6-1,TRBJ2-2,CASSGRTDTGELFF
TRBV6-1,TRBJ2-7,CASSEAPNSYEQYF
TRBV21-1,TRBJ2-7,CASSPGTQDYEQYF
TRBV6-5,TRBJ2-1,CASSYSLTSGRAYYNEQFF
TRBV4-3,TRBJ2-1,CANSQDRASSNEQFF
TRBV5-6,TRBJ2-5,CASSLLGQGARRQETQYF
TRBV5-6,TRBJ2-2,CASSFPSGGDTGELFF
TRBV11-2,TRBJ2-3,CAGTRRPSGIDGDTHYF
TRBV28,TRBJ1-1,CASSRGLPNTEAFF
TRBV11-2,TRBJ2-5,CASSFPGLAQETQYF
TRBV11-2,TRBJ2-2,CASGSGDSNTGELFF
TRBV30,TRBJ1-2,CASTGVWWDYGYTF
TRBV6-1,TRBJ2-2,CASRRDHLTGELLF
TRBV4-3,TRBJ1-5,CASSQDGGAGNQPQHF
TRBV25-1,TRBJ1-5,CASSEGGGGGNQPQHF
TRBV6-1,TRBJ1-1,CASTPTQGGGGGTGAFF
TRBV7-3,TRBJ2-1,CASSRTSGGYNEQFF
TRBV5-4,TRBJ2-5,CASSSATAIGQETQYF
TRBV11-1,TRBJ2-3,CASSDRYRGDTQYF
TRBV11-2,TRBJ2-5,CASRKIHRETQYF
TRBV11-2,TRBJ1-2,CASSSLGQGVRDYTF
TRBV11-2,TRBJ1-4,CASSSLLGQKVFF
TRBV6-2/TRBV6-3,TRBJ2-1,CASSWGSGSGNEQFF
TRBV29-1,TRBJ2-3,CNVGTRVDTHYF
TRBV12-3/TRBV12-4,TRBJ2-2,CASSPQGANLNTGELFF
TRBV6-5,TRBJ1-3,CASSLEQQGNTIYF
TRBV19,TRBJ2-1,CASSIDHSSNEQFF
TRBV5-6,TRBJ2-7,CASSLPSEDERYF
TRBV7-9,TRBJ1-2,CASSFPDSRGYTF
TRBV11-2,TRBJ2-7,CAGSLNSYEQYF
TRBV4-1,TRBJ1-4,CASSPLGQDNEKLFF
TRBV6-5,TRBJ1-4,CASTLILLWGSTNEKLFF
TRBV11-2,TRBJ2-2,CASSLRRTGNTGELLF
TRBV5-1,TRBJ2-1,CASSHRTSEDEQFF
TRBV25-1,TRBJ1-2,CASSETGIRGYTF
TRBV6-5,TRBJ1-1,CASNPPPGIATEAFF
TRBV13,TRBJ2-3,CASSPSGTSALADTQYF
TRBV5-4,TRBJ2-5,CASSTPVSEETQYF
TRBV9,TRBJ2-5,CASSPLAGGETQYF
TRBV29-1,TRBJ2-3,CSVGKIGSTDTQYF
TRBV5-1,TRBJ2-1,CASRSGGYNEQFF
TRBV4-1,TRBJ2-1,CASSLAIAGGSYNEQFF